These 5 T cell receptor beta chains share one sample of origin, sequenced in a study of blood T cell repertoires in COVID-19. Sequencing used immunoSEQ multiplex PCR; TCRdb keeps in-frame clones, though not all of them. The repertoire holds roughly 95,000 clones, with around 82% as singletons. The sequencing sample was made of peripheral blood. Receptors originate from a man over 45 with active or convalescent COVID-19.

V and J are TRBV6-4 and TRBJ2-5; 9 nucleotides line up with TRBD2. The CDR3 has 14 amino acids. CDR1 is MRHNA and CDR2 is SNTAGT in the germline V gene. V gave up 8 bases and J gave up 4 bases; unmatched junction bases: 8. The CDR3 nucleotides read TGTGCCAGCCGTACGGCGGGGGGGCCAGAGACCCAGTACTTC. Encoded protein: CASRTAGGPETQYF.

The sample holds a few counts of this clone. The genes are TRBV14 and TRBJ1-6; weak D call: TRBD1 (5 bases). The V and J ends lost 5 bases and 10 bases respectively, with 12 bases between them. This CDR3 is 13 amino acids long. CDR1 and CDR2 from the germline V gene are SGHDN and FVKESK. The CDR3 DNA sequence: TGTGCCAGCAGCACGACCACAGGCTCACCCCTCCACTTT. As protein: CASSTTTGSPLHF.

This clone was seen a handful of times. The chain recombines TRBV21-1 with TRBJ1-5; the listed D gene, TRBD1, was not tested against the DNA. TRBV21-1 is reported as a pseudogene. The CDR3 is 19 residues long. The CDR3 DNA follows: TGTGCCAGCAGCAGCTCCCCCTTAGGACAGGGGGTAAGCAATCAGCCCCAGCATTTT. Its translation: CASSSSPLGQGVSNQPQHF.

The chain combines TRBV20-1 with TRBJ2-5; the D is unclear. Germline values: CDR1 DFQATT, CDR2 SNEGSKA (reference sequence). Trimming stripped 2 bases from V and 2 bases from J, with 3 bases between. The CDR3 has 11 residues. The CDR3 region has the DNA TGCAGTGCTAGACGGCAAGAGACCCAGTACTTC. Amino acid sequence: CSARRQETQYF.

The CDR3 nucleotides are TGTGCCAGCAACTCCCAGGGCTCCAATCAGCCCCAGCATTTT. Amino acid sequence: CASNSQGSNQPQHF. The gene calls are TRBV5-4 and TRBJ1-5; TRBD1 is a possible D gene (5 bases). This CDR3 comprises 14 residues. Trimming pared 6 bases from V and 3 bases from J, leaving 13 bases between. Per the germline V gene, CDR1 is SGHNT and CDR2 is YYREEE (reference sequence).